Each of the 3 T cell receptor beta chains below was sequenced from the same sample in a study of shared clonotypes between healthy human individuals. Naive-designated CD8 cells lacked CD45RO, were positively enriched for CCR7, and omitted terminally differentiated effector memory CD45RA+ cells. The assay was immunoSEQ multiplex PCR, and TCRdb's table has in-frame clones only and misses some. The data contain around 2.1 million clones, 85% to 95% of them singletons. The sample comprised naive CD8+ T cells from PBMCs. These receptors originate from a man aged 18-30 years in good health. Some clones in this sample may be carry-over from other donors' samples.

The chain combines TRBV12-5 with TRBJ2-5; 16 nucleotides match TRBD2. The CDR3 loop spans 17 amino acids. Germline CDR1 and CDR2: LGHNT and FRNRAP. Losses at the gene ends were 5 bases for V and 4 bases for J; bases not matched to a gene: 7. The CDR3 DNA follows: TGTGCTAGTGGTGCGGGACTAGCGGGAGGGATGAGAGAGACCCAGTACTTC. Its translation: CASGAGLAGGMRETQYF.

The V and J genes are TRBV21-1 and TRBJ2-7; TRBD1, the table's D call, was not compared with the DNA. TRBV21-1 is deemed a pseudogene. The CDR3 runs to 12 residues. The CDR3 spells CASSKGHAEQYF. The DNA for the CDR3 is TGTGCCAGCAGCAAAGGACACGCCGAGCAGTACTTC.

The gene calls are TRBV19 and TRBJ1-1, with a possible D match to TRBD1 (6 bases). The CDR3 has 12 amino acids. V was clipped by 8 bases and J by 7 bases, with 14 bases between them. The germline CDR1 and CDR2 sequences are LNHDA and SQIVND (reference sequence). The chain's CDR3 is CASQKGRGEAFF. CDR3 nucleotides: TGTGCCAGTCAAAAGGGCAGGGGTGAAGCTTTCTTT.